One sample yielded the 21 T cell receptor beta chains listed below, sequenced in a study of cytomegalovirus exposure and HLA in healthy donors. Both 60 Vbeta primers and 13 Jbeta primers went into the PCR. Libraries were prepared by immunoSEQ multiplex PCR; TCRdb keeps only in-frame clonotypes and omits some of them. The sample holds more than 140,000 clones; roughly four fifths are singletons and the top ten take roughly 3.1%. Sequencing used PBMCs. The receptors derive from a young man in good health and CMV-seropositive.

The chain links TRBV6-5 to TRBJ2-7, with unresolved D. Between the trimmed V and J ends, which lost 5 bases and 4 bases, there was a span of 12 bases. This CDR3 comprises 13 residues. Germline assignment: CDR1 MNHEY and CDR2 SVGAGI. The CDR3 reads CASSHSFTYEQYF. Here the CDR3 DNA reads TGTGCCAGCAGTCATTCCTTTACTTACGAGCAGTACTTC.

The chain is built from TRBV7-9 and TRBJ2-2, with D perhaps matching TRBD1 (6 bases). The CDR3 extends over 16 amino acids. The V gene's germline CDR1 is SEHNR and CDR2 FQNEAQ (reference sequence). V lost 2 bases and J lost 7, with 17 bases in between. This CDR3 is CASSLQTGPGDGELFF. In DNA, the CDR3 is TGTGCCAGCAGCTTACAAACCGGGCCAGGGGACGGGGAGCTGTTTTTT.

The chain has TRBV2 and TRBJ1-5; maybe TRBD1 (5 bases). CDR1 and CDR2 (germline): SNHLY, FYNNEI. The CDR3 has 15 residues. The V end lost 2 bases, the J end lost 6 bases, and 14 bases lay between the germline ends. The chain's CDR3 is CASSESGYPLQPQHF. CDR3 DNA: TGTGCCAGCAGTGAATCAGGGTACCCTCTTCAGCCCCAGCATTTT.

The CDR3 coding sequence is TGTGCCAGCGCGCATCTCGCCTCCTACGAGCAGTACTTC. Residues: CASAHLASYEQYF. This chain joins TRBV28 and TRBJ2-7; D gene ambiguous. The germline CDR1 and CDR2 sequences are MDHEN and SYDVKM. With 8 bases removed from V and 0 bases from J, the gap between germline ends came to 11 bases. The CDR3 consists of 13 residues.

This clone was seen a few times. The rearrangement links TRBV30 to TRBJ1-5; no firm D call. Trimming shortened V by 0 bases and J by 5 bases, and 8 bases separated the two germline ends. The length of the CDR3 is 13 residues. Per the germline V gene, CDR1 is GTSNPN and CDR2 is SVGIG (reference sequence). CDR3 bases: TGTGCCTGGAGTGTGACTCGGGATCAGCCCCAGCATTTT. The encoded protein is CAWSVTRDQPQHF. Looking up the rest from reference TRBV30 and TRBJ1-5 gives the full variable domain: SQTIHQWPATLVQPVGSPLSLECTVEGTSNPNLYWYRQAAGRGLQLLFYSVGIGQISSEVPQNLSASRPQDRQFILSSKKLLLSDSGFYLCAWSVTRDQPQHFGDGTRLSIL.

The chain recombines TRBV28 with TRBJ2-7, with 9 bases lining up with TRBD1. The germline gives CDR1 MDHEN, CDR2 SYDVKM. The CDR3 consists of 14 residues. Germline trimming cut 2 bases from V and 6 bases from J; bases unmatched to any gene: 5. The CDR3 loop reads CASSLEGGQGEQYF. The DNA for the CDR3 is TGTGCCAGCAGTTTAGAAGGGGGACAGGGCGAGCAGTACTTC. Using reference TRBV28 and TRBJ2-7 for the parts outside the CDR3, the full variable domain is DVKVTQSSRYLVKRTGEKVFLECVQDMDHENMFWYRQDPGLGLRLIYFSYDVKMKEKGDIPEGYSVSREKKERFSLILESASTNQTSMYLCASSLEGGQGEQYFGPGTRLTVT.

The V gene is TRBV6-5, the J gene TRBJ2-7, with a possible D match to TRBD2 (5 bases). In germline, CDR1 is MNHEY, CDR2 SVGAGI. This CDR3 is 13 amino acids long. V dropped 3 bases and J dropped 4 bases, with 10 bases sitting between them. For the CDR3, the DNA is TGTGCCAGCAGTTATGACTACACTTACGAGCAGTACTTC. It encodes CASSYDYTYEQYF.

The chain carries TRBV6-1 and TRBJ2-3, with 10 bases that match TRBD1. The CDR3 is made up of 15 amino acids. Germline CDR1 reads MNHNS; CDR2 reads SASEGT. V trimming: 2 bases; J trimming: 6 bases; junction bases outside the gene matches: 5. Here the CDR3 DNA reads TGTGCCAGCAGTGAACGGGACAGGGGTTGGGATACGCAGTATTTT. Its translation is CASSERDRGWDTQYF.

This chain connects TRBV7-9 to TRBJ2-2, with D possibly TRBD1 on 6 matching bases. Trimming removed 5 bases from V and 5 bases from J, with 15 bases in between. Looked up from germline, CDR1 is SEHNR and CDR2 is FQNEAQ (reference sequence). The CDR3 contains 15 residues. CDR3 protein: CASSLTGRVTGELFF. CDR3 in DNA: TGTGCCAGCAGCCTTACAGGGAGAGTGACCGGGGAGCTGTTTTTT.

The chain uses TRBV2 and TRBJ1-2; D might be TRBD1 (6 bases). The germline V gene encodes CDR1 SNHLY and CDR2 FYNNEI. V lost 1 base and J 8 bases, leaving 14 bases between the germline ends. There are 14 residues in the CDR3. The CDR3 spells CASSEDRAWDGYTF. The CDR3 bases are TGTGCCAGCAGTGAAGACAGGGCATGGGACGGCTACACCTTC. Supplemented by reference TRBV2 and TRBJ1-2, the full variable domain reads EPEVTQTPSHQVTQMGQEVILRCVPISNHLYFYWYRQILGQKVEFLVSFYNNEISEKSEIFDDQFSVERPDGSNFTLKIRSTKLEDSAMYFCASSEDRAWDGYTFGSGTRLTVV.

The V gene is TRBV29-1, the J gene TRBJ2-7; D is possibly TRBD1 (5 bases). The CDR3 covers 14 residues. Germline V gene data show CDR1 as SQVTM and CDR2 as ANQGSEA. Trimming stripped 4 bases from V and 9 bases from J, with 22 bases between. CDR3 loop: CSVGLEGADWGQYF. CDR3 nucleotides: TGCAGCGTTGGGTTGGAAGGGGCTGACTGGGGGCAGTACTTC.

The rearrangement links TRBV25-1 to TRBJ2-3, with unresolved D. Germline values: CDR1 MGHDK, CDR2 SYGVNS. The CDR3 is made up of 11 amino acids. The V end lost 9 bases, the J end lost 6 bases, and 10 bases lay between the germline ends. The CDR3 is CASERKDTQYF. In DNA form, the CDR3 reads TGTGCCAGTGAGAGGAAGGATACGCAGTATTTT.

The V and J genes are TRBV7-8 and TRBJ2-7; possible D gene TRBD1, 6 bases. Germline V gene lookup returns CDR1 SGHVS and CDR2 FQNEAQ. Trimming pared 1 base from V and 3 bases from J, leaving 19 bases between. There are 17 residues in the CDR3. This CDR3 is CASSLVWSAGAFYEQYF. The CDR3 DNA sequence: TGTGCCAGCAGCTTAGTTTGGTCGGCAGGGGCCTTCTACGAGCAGTACTTC.

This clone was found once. CDR3 loop: CASSLRPGGTF. CDR3 DNA sequence: TGTGCCAGCAGCTTAAGGCCAGGTGGGACCTTC. V gene TRBV7-9 combines with J gene TRBJ1-2; D not resolved. V gave up 2 bases and J gave up 14 bases, with 12 bases separating them. CDR1 and CDR2 from the germline V gene are SEHNR and FQNEAQ (reference sequence). This CDR3 comprises 11 residues.

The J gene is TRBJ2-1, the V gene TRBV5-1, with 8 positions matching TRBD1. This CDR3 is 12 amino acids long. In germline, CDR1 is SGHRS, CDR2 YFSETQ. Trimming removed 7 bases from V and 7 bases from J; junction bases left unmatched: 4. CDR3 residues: CASGQGWNEQFF. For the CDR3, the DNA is TGCGCCAGCGGACAGGGATGGAATGAGCAGTTCTTC.

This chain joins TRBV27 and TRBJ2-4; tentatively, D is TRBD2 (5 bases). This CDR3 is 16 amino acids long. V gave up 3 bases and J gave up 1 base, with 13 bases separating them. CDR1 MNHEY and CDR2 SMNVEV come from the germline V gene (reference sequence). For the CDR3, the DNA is TGTGCCAGCAGTTTCTTACCCCAGCGGGCCAAAAACATTCAGTACTTC. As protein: CASSFLPQRAKNIQYF.

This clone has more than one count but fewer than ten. CDR3 sequence: CASSLQGTNYGYTF. CDR3 nucleotide sequence: TGTGCCAGCAGCTTACAGGGGACCAACTATGGCTACACCTTC. This chain uses TRBV7-9 with TRBJ1-2; perhaps TRBD1 as D (6 bases). The germline V and J ends were trimmed by 2 bases and 2 bases, with 9 bases remaining between them. CDR1 is SEHNR and CDR2 is FQNEAQ in the germline V gene (reference sequence). The CDR3 spans 14 residues.

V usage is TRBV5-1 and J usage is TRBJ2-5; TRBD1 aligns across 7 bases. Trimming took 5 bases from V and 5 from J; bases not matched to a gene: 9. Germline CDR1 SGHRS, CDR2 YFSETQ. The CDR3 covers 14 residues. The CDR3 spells CASSPIDRVETQYF. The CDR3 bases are TGCGCCAGCAGTCCGATCGACAGGGTTGAGACCCAGTACTTC.

For the CDR3, the DNA is TGTGCCAGCAGCTTGACAGGGCTTCACGGGGCCAACGTCCTGACTTTC. This gives the protein CASSLTGLHGANVLTF. V usage is TRBV5-5 and J usage is TRBJ2-6; TRBD1 is a possible D gene (6 bases). CDR1 is SGHKS, CDR2 YYEKEE, per germline (reference sequence). The CDR3 length is 16 residues. V was cut by 1 base and J by 4 bases, with 12 bases left in between.

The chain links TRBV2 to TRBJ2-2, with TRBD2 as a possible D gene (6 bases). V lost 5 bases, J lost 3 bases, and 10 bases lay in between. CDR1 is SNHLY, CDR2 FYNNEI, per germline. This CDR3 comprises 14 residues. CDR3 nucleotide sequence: TGTGCCAGCAGTCGGGACTTTCACACCGGGGAGCTGTTTTTT. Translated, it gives CASSRDFHTGELFF.

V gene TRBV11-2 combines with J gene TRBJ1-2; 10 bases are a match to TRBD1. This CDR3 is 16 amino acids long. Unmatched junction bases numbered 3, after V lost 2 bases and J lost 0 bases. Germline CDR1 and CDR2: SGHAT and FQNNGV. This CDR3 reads CASSLWTGGTNYGYTF. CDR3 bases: TGTGCCAGCAGCTTATGGACAGGGGGAACTAACTATGGCTACACCTTC.